A selection of T cell receptor beta chains follows, all from one sample in a study of T cell repertoires in cytomegalovirus infection. One entry per CDR3 protein, called by TCRdb with MiXCR from the reads. The data show around 81,000 distinct CDR3 sequences, 35% to 45% seen once. No antigen is known for these receptors. The specimen was CD8+ T cells from cultured PBMCs, collected from culture after CMV antigen stimulation. These receptors were obtained from a human donor in good health (CMV status not recorded). Some clones in this sample may be carry-over from other donors' samples. Both conserved end residues are part of each CDR3. The D gene is left open where the match is weak. Some rows mark clone size as missing; the rest say once, few, many or name a class of expanded clone.

d_gene	v_gene	j_gene	abundance	CDR3aa	CDR3nt
-	TRBV4-3	TRBJ2-1	-	CASSQCRPCEQFF	TGCGCCAGCAGCCAATGCCGGCCGTGCGAGCAGTTCTTC
-	TRBV7-9	TRBJ2-3	few	CALYQGLEGDTQYF	TGTGCCTTATACCAGGGTCTAGAAGGAGATACGCAGTATTTT
-	TRBV7-9	TRBJ2-2	-	CASSFSGPLTGELFF	TGTGCCAGCAGCTTTAGTGGGCCGCTCACCGGGGAGCTGTTTTTT
-	TRBV27	TRBJ1-2	-	CASSLYPGDVEGYTF	TGTGCCAGCAGTTTATATCCGGGGGATGTAGAGGGCTACACCTTC
-	TRBV7-9	TRBJ1-2	-	CASRPIAADSPRQGYGYTF	TGTGCCAGCAGACCGATTGCAGCGGACAGTCCCCGGCAAGGCTATGGCTACACCTTC
-	TRBV12-3/TRBV12-4	TRBJ1-4	few	CASSFWALGETNEKLFF	TGTGCCAGCAGTTTTTGGGCATTAGGGGAGACTAATGAAAAACTGTTTTTT
-	TRBV6-2/TRBV6-3	TRBJ1-1	-	CASETAKMNTEAFF	TGTGCCAGCGAAACGGCCAAAATGAACACTGAAGCTTTCTTT
-	TRBV7-9	TRBJ2-2	-	CASSLAREIGELFF	TGTGCCAGCAGCCTCGCGCGAGAAATCGGGGAGCTGTTTTTT
TRBD1	TRBV19	TRBJ2-7	-	CASSIGTGYEQYF	TGTGCCAGTAGTATCGGGACAGGGTACGAGCAGTACTTC
TRBD1	TRBV6-6	TRBJ2-7	-	CASTRDRGSYEQYF	TGTGCCAGTACCCGGGACAGGGGCTCCTACGAGCAGTACTTC
-	TRBV5-1	TRBJ1-1	-	CASSFRGSGEAFF	TGCGCCAGCAGCTTTCGAGGTTCTGGTGAAGCTTTCTTT
TRBD1	TRBV4-1	TRBJ2-2	once	CASSQDSTGAVTGELFF	TGCGCCAGCAGCCAAGATTCAACAGGGGCGGTCACCGGGGAGCTGTTTTTT
TRBD2	TRBV7-2	TRBJ2-1	few	CASSLRLAGAYNEQFF	TGTGCCAGCAGCTTGAGACTAGCGGGGGCATACAATGAGCAGTTCTTC
-	TRBV7-2	TRBJ1-6	few	CASSSWDGDFNSPLHF	TGTGCCAGCAGCTCGTGGGACGGCGACTTTAATTCACCCCTCCACTTT
-	TRBV5-1	TRBJ2-1	-	CASSLDGAGAYNEQFF	TGCGCCAGCAGCTTGGACGGGGCGGGGGCTTACAATGAGCAGTTCTTC
-	TRBV5-6	TRBJ2-4	-	CASSLGGGLNIQYF	TGTGCCAGCAGCTTGGGGGGGGGCCTAAACATTCAGTACTTC
-	TRBV2	TRBJ1-1	-	CASRQNVWNTEAFF	TGTGCCAGCAGACAAAATGTGTGGAACACTGAAGCTTTCTTT
-	TRBV7-9	TRBJ2-1	few	CASSSPGGEEQFF	TGTGCCAGCAGCTCTCCAGGCGGGGAAGAGCAGTTCTTC
-	TRBV9	TRBJ1-5	-	CASSAGYSSQQPQHF	TGTGCCAGCAGCGCCGGTTACTCTAGCCAGCAGCCCCAGCATTTT
TRBD2	TRBV7-3	TRBJ2-3	many	CASSPGGGPTDTQYF	TGTGCCAGCAGCCCAGGCGGGGGGCCCACAGATACGCAGTATTTT
-	TRBV7-2	TRBJ2-5	many	CASSLLYPSQQYQETQYF	TGTGCCAGCAGCTTATTGTATCCCAGCCAGCAGTACCAAGAGACCCAGTACTTC
-	TRBV2	TRBJ2-3	-	CASSEEDFSTDTQYF	TGTGCCAGCAGTGAAGAGGATTTCAGCACAGATACGCAGTATTTT
-	TRBV20-1	TRBJ2-3	-	CSGGAGTQPYGTDTQYF	TGCAGTGGGGGGGCAGGGACCCAACCTTACGGCACAGATACGCAGTATTTT
TRBD2	TRBV28	TRBJ2-5	-	CASSLGRTSGGPPSETQYF	TGTGCCAGCAGCCTGGGGCGGACTAGCGGGGGACCCCCCTCAGAGACCCAGTACTTC
-	TRBV7-9	TRBJ2-3	-	CASSPEVWTDTQYF	TGTGCCAGCAGCCCGGAGGTCTGGACAGATACGCAGTATTTT
TRBD2	TRBV29-1	TRBJ2-1	-	CSVDGGNYNEQFF	TGCAGCGTTGACGGGGGGAATTACAATGAGCAGTTCTTC
TRBD1	TRBV2	TRBJ1-1	few	CASTLTGRLNTEAFF	TGTGCCAGCACCCTGACAGGGAGATTGAACACTGAAGCTTTCTTT
TRBD1	TRBV19	TRBJ2-3	-	CASRGQGPTDFLTDTQYF	TGTGCCAGTAGGGGACAGGGGCCGACCGATTTTCTCACAGATACGCAGTATTTT
-	TRBV20-1	TRBJ2-7	once	CSASPGVDYEQYF	TGCAGTGCTAGTCCGGGGGTTGACTACGAGCAGTACTTC
TRBD1	TRBV19	TRBJ2-1	few	CASSRGTGGLYNEQFF	TGTGCCAGTAGTAGAGGGACAGGGGGCCTTTACAATGAGCAGTTCTTC